These T cell receptor beta chains were read from a single sample in a study of cytomegalovirus exposure and HLA in healthy donors. Method: immunoSEQ multiplex PCR; TCRdb's copy keeps in-frame clones and lacks some. The top ten clones hold 0.95% to 1.5% of a sample with about 150,000 clones, approximately 88% of them seen once. The sample taken for sequencing was PBMCs. These receptors were collected from a boy aged 2 to 9 in good health and CMV-seronegative. Both conserved end residues are part of each CDR3. A D gene is named only where the DNA matches it firmly. Not every row has a clone size; where given, it reads once, few, many or a size class.

v_call	j_call	d_call	clone_size	cdr3_nt	cdr3_aa
TRBV6-6	TRBJ2-7	NA	NA	TGTGCCAGCAGTTCCAACAGGGCACTCTACGAGCAGTACTTC	CASSSNRALYEQYF
TRBV19	TRBJ2-3	TRBD2	NA	TGTGCCAGTAGTATCTGGGGACTAGCAACAGATACGCAGTATTTT	CASSIWGLATDTQYF
TRBV5-4	TRBJ2-1	TRBD2	NA	TGTGCCAGCAGCTCGGGGGGGCACAATGAGCAGTTCTTC	CASSSGGHNEQFF
TRBV12-5	TRBJ1-2	TRBD1	few	TGTGCTAGTGGTTTGGAGACAGGGGGCGGAGGCTACACCTTC	CASGLETGGGGYTF
TRBV25-1	TRBJ2-5	TRBD2	few	TGTGCCAGCCTCTGGGACTATGGCCAAGAGACCCAGTACTTC	CASLWDYGQETQYF
TRBV5-5	TRBJ2-5	TRBD1	NA	TGTGCCAGCAACTCACAGGGGTACCAAGAGACCCAGTACTTC	CASNSQGYQETQYF
TRBV11-2	TRBJ2-3	TRBD2	NA	TGTGCCAGCAGCTTAGATCATTCGGGGGTAGCGGGGGGAACAGATACGCAGTATTTT	CASSLDHSGVAGGTDTQYF
TRBV27	TRBJ2-3	NA	once	TGTGCCAGCAGTTCGACTCCCCCAGATACGCAGTATTTT	CASSSTPPDTQYF
TRBV9	TRBJ1-1	NA	NA	TGTGCCAGCAGCACCGAGCTAGGCACTGAAGCTTTCTTT	CASSTELGTEAFF
TRBV19	TRBJ2-7	NA	NA	TGTGCCAGTAGTATAGGTGTTGGCACCTACGAGCAGTACTTC	CASSIGVGTYEQYF
TRBV28	TRBJ2-5	TRBD2	once	TGTGCCAGCAGTTTGCGGGAGTGGCAAGAGACCCAGTACTTC	CASSLREWQETQYF
TRBV2	TRBJ2-7	NA	NA	TGTGCCAGCAGTGAACTCCTTAGCGGCTCCTACGAGCAGTACTTC	CASSELLSGSYEQYF
TRBV29-1	TRBJ1-1	TRBD1	once	TGCAGCGAACAGGGGGCGGGGGGCACTGAAGCTTTCTTT	CSEQGAGGTEAFF
TRBV27	TRBJ2-1	TRBD2	NA	TGTGCCAGCAGTGTTACCGGGACTAGCCGCAACTACAATGAGCAGTTCTTC	CASSVTGTSRNYNEQFF
TRBV6-5	TRBJ2-3	TRBD1	NA	TGTGCCAGCAGTTACGACAGGGTCAGCACAGATACGCAGTATTTT	CASSYDRVSTDTQYF
TRBV27	TRBJ2-7	TRBD1	NA	TGTGCCAGCAGTCCACGGACAGGGTCCTACGAGCAGTACTTC	CASSPRTGSYEQYF
TRBV5-1	TRBJ1-1	NA	NA	TGCGCCAGCGGTGAGGGAAGGGCGGTGAACACTGAAGCTTTCTTT	CASGEGRAVNTEAFF
TRBV19	TRBJ1-5	TRBD1	NA	TGTGCCAGTAGGCGGACAGGGGGCAATCAGCCCCAGCATTTT	CASRRTGGNQPQHF
TRBV25-1	TRBJ2-1	TRBD2	NA	TGTGCCAGCAGTCGGCCAACGTCCGGGACTAGCGCATTCAATGAGCAGTTCTTC	CASSRPTSGTSAFNEQFF
TRBV6-4	TRBJ1-1	NA	NA	TGTGCCAGCAGTGCCAAGGACATAGCCATATCCGCTATGAACATTGAAGCTTTCTTT	CASSAKDIAISAMNIEAFF
TRBV7-9	TRBJ1-4	NA	NA	TGTGCCAGCAGCTTAGTCGGCGGGGGCGATGAAAAACTGTTTTTT	CASSLVGGGDEKLFF
TRBV7-8	TRBJ2-1	TRBD2	NA	TGTGCCAGCAGCTTAGTATTAAAGAGCGGGAGTAACAATGAGCAGTTCTTC	CASSLVLKSGSNNEQFF
TRBV6-6	TRBJ2-1	TRBD1	NA	TGTGCCAGCAGAGGGACAGAGGCTTCCTACAATGAGCAGTTCTTC	CASRGTEASYNEQFF
TRBV5-1	TRBJ2-6	NA	NA	TGCGCCAGCAGCTTGGGGGCAGGGGCCTCCTCTGGGGCCAACGTCCTGACTTTC	CASSLGAGASSGANVLTF
TRBV19	TRBJ1-1	NA	NA	TGTGCCAGTAGTGTAAACAGGGTTGAAGCTTTCTTT	CASSVNRVEAFF
TRBV19	TRBJ1-5	TRBD1	NA	TGTGCCAGTAGTATTCTAGACAGGGATGATCAGCCCCAGCATTTT	CASSILDRDDQPQHF
TRBV9	TRBJ2-7	NA	NA	TGTGCCAGCAGCGTAGGGGGGGACAGCTACGAGCAGTACTTC	CASSVGGDSYEQYF
TRBV9	TRBJ1-3	NA	NA	TGTGCCAGCAGCGCCGAACAGGGCTCTGGAAACACCATATATTTT	CASSAEQGSGNTIYF
TRBV19	TRBJ1-5	NA	NA	TGTGCCAGTAGTATCCGCGGGGCACAGCCCCAGCATTTT	CASSIRGAQPQHF
TRBV9	TRBJ2-3	NA	NA	TGTGCCAGCAGCGTAGCCAGCGGAACAGATACGCAGTATTTT	CASSVASGTDTQYF
TRBV10-2	TRBJ1-5	TRBD1	few	TGCGCCAGCAGTGAGTCGGTCAGGGACAGACAGCCCCAGCATTTT	CASSESVRDRQPQHF
TRBV5-1	TRBJ1-1	NA	NA	TGCGCCAGCAGCACACCTACCCTGACAGGTTACACTGAAGCTTTCTTT	CASSTPTLTGYTEAFF
TRBV4-2	TRBJ2-3	TRBD2	NA	TGTGCCAGCAGCCAAGGTGGTGGGGGGGAGAGCACAGATACGCAGTATTTT	CASSQGGGGESTDTQYF
TRBV5-1	TRBJ1-1	NA	NA	TGCGCCAGCAGCTTGTACAGGGCGGTGAACACTGAAGCTTTCTTT	CASSLYRAVNTEAFF
TRBV27	TRBJ2-7	NA	few	TGTGCCAGCAGTTTATCATCTGGGCTCACCCTCTACGAGCAGTACTTC	CASSLSSGLTLYEQYF
TRBV7-9	TRBJ1-2	NA	once	TGTGCCAGCAGCCCGGGTGGGGAGAACTATGGCTACACCTTC	CASSPGGENYGYTF
TRBV4-3	TRBJ2-1	NA	NA	TGCGCCAGCAGCCAAGATCTGTCGGGGACCTACAATGAGCAGTTCTTC	CASSQDLSGTYNEQFF
TRBV30	TRBJ2-5	NA	NA	TGTGCCTGTACGATATCAGGGGAACGATGGCAGTACTTC	CACTISGERWQYF
TRBV5-6	TRBJ2-5	NA	NA	TGTGCCAGCAGCCCTCCCTGGCAGGCTCAAGAGACCCAGTACTTC	CASSPPWQAQETQYF
TRBV7-9	TRBJ2-2	NA	NA	TGTTCCAGCAGTCTTTCCGGGGGTGGCGGGGAGCTGTTTTTT	CSSSLSGGGGELFF